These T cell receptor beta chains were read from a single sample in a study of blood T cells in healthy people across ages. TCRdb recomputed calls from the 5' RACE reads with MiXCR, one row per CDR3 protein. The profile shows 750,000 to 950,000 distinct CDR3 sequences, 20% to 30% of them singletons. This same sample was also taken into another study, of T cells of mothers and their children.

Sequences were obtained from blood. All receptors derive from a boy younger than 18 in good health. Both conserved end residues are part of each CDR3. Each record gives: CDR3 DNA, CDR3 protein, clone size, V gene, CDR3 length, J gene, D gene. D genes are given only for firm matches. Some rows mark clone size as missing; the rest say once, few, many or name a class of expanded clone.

TGTGCTAGTGGCCTTTCCAGGGGACCGGTCGGGACCCAGTACTTC,CASGLSRGPVGTQYF,few,TRBV12-5,15,TRBJ2-5,NA
TGTGCCAGCACCATCGACAGGGTGCGCACCGGGGAGCTGTTTTTT,CASTIDRVRTGELFF,NA,TRBV12-3/TRBV12-4,15,TRBJ2-2,TRBD1
TGTGCCGGGAAGGGGACACTGAACACTGAAGCTTTCTTT,CAGKGTLNTEAFF,few,TRBV30,13,TRBJ1-1,NA
TGCAGCGGGCGGACTGGGCGTGAAAAACTGTTTTTT,CSGRTGREKLFF,many,TRBV29-1,12,TRBJ1-4,NA
TGTGCCAGCAGTCCGGACAGGGAGGGCACAGATACGCAGTATTTT,CASSPDREGTDTQYF,few,TRBV28,15,TRBJ2-3,TRBD1
TGTGCCAGTTCACAGGGGGCTGTTAACACTGAAGCTTTCTTT,CASSQGAVNTEAFF,NA,TRBV7-2,14,TRBJ1-1,TRBD1
TGCAGCGTTGCTATTTCCGGGACAGGGGGCCGAGAGACCCAGTACTTC,CSVAISGTGGRETQYF,few,TRBV29-1,16,TRBJ2-5,TRBD1
TGTGCCAGCAGCGTAGGGACAGGGATCTTGGAGACCCAGTACTTC,CASSVGTGILETQYF,NA,TRBV9,15,TRBJ2-5,TRBD1
TGTGCCAGCAGACAACTCGTCGGCACAGATACGCAGTATTTT,CASRQLVGTDTQYF,NA,TRBV2,14,TRBJ2-3,NA
TGTGCCAGCAGCTCCCACAATGAGCAGTTCTTC,CASSSHNEQFF,many,TRBV5-1,11,TRBJ2-1,NA
TGTGCCAGCAGCTTAGTCGAGTACAATGAGCAGTTCTTC,CASSLVEYNEQFF,many,TRBV3-1,13,TRBJ2-1,NA
TGTGCCAGCAGCTCTCGGTGGGGGAACTATGGCTACACCTTC,CASSSRWGNYGYTF,NA,TRBV13,14,TRBJ1-2,NA
TGTGCCAGCAGTTTACGCTTATCCCCAGCAACTAATGAAAAACTGTTTTTT,CASSLRLSPATNEKLFF,few,TRBV12-3/TRBV12-4,17,TRBJ1-4,NA
TGCGCCAGCAGCCAAGTAGGGGCGCCTAACTATGGCTACACCTTC,CASSQVGAPNYGYTF,few,TRBV4-1,15,TRBJ1-2,NA
TGTGCCAGCAGCTTAGATCTGGGGCTCCCGTTCTTC,CASSLDLGLPFF,NA,TRBV7-3,12,TRBJ2-1,NA
TGTGCCAGCAGCGTGTCGACCCATTTGAAAGAGACCCAGTACTTC,CASSVSTHLKETQYF,NA,TRBV9,15,TRBJ2-5,NA
TGTGCCAGCAGTTTCGCGGGCGGCTTCAGCGCAGATACGCAGTATTTT,CASSFAGGFSADTQYF,NA,TRBV12-3/TRBV12-4,16,TRBJ2-3,NA
TGTGCCAGCAGCTTTAAATACGCCTACAATGAGCAGTTCTTC,CASSFKYAYNEQFF,NA,TRBV7-8,14,TRBJ2-1,NA
TGTGCCAGCAGCGTAGATGGGGCCGGCTACAATGAGCAGTTCTTC,CASSVDGAGYNEQFF,few,TRBV9,15,TRBJ2-1,NA
TGCAGTGCTTCTGCAGGCCCTACCGAGCAGTACTTC,CSASAGPTEQYF,many,TRBV20-1,12,TRBJ2-7,NA
TGCAGTGCCTCAGCGGGGGGTAGTATGGAGACCCAGTACTTC,CSASAGGSMETQYF,few,TRBV20-1,14,TRBJ2-5,TRBD2
TGTGCTAGTGGGCTGGGCGGGGAGCTGTTTTTT,CASGLGGELFF,NA,TRBV12-5,11,TRBJ2-2,NA
TGCGCCAGCAGCCAAGGGACAGGGGAGGGCTACGAGCAGTACTTC,CASSQGTGEGYEQYF,NA,TRBV4-1,15,TRBJ2-7,TRBD1
TGTGCCAGCAGTTCACAGACAGGGCGGAACAATGAGCAGTTCTTC,CASSSQTGRNNEQFF,NA,TRBV27,15,TRBJ2-1,TRBD1
TGTGCCAGCAGCTTAGTGGGAGGGTCACCCGGGGAGCTGTTTTTT,CASSLVGGSPGELFF,NA,TRBV11-2,15,TRBJ2-2,TRBD2
TGTGCCAGCGAGGAGGGCCAGGGGATCAATGAGCAGTTCTTC,CASEEGQGINEQFF,NA,TRBV9,14,TRBJ2-1,NA
TGTGCCAGCCCCGACCCGACAGGGAACTATGGCTACACCTTC,CASPDPTGNYGYTF,NA,TRBV27,14,TRBJ1-2,TRBD1
TGTGCCAGCAGCGTAAATGAGTACAGCCACCAAGAGACCCAGTACTTC,CASSVNEYSHQETQYF,NA,TRBV9,16,TRBJ2-5,NA
TGTGCCAGCAGTCCCGCTAGTGTGACCAAAAACATTCAGTACTTC,CASSPASVTKNIQYF,NA,TRBV12-3/TRBV12-4,15,TRBJ2-4,NA
TGTGCCAGCACCCCGGGGGGGTACAATGAGCAGTTCTTC,CASTPGGYNEQFF,NA,TRBV28,13,TRBJ2-1,TRBD2
TGTGCCAGCAGTGACTCGGGGGGTAGAGACATTCAGTACTTC,CASSDSGGRDIQYF,NA,TRBV6-4,14,TRBJ2-4,NA